This T cell receptor beta chain was found in a study of beta chain features in type 1 diabetes. Study conclusions and caveats: There was a moderate but significant shortening of TCRB CDR3s in all four CD4+ subsets of Type 1 diabetes patients. Fewer junction insertions and more nucleotide deletions appeared in type 1 diabetes patients.

As concerns this clone: Its antigen remains unknown.

Expressed TCRB transcripts were sequenced, since all the RNA that had been isolated was reverse transcribed. Profiled with immunoSEQ multiplex PCR; TCRdb holds only in-frame clones, not every one. The sample lists some 700,000 clones; roughly 12% were seen once. Looked up from germline, CDR1 is MGHRA and CDR2 is YSYEKL. The CDR3 totals 16 residues. V lost 4 bases and J lost 2; bases outside the gene matches: 8. Sequenced input: naive CD4+ T cells from blood. The clonotype originates from a man aged 18 to 29 with type 1 diabetes. The chain is built from TRBV4-1 and TRBJ2-3; 8 bases agree with TRBD1. In nucleotides, the CDR3 is TGCGCCAGCAGCCCCGGACAGGGCACTCCCACAGATACGCAGTATTTT. Amino acid sequence: CASSPGQGTPTDTQYF.